This TCR beta chain emerged from a study of blood T cell repertoires in COVID-19. Study background: COVID-19 samples collected from the United States, Italy and Spain covered acute and convalescent phases. PBMCs, B-cell-depleted T cells, or T cells provided the cDNA or gDNA that made up the material.

The V and J ends lost 4 bases and 4 bases respectively, with 12 bases between them. CDR3 length: 13 residues. Germline CDR1 SGHNT, CDR2 YYREEE (reference sequence). Only a few counts were recorded for this clone. The same CDR3 also results from other DNA sequences found in this sample. In the authors' methods: Reference gene primer amplification gave estimated nucleated cell counts. Assay used: immunoSEQ multiplex PCR; TCRdb lists only in-frame clones, some missing. V and J calls and clone size are as listed in that table; D and trimming were resolved from the DNA. The sample lists 150,000 to 200,000 clones, 70% to 80% occurring once. The Seattle patients joined while their infection was active and were tracked longitudinally afterward.

This receptor was obtained from a woman aged 40 to 50 with COVID-19, enrolled during active disease. The chain recombines TRBV5-4 with TRBJ2-7; weak D call: TRBD1 (5 bases). What was sequenced was peripheral blood. The CDR3 protein is CASSTTGNYEQYF. CDR3 coding DNA: TGTGCCAGCAGCACCACAGGAAATTACGAGCAGTACTTC.